Included here is one T cell receptor (beta chain) sequence, with context. The sample originates from a study of T cells after yellow fever vaccination. TCRdb reprocessed the 5' RACE reads with MiXCR, giving one entry per CDR3 protein. This repertoire shows 50,000 to 75,000 distinct CDR3 sequences, approximately 5.5% found once; its top ten account for roughly 28%. Whole-study findings and limits: Only a minor proportion of clonotypes was detected across both CD4 and CD8 compartments.

Sample: PBMCs, either bulk or a sorted T-cell subset (CD4+, CD8+, memory, or dextramer-sorted; not recorded which), taken on the day of the yellow fever booster vaccination. This TCR derives from a man aged 18 to 30 who received the YFV17D yellow fever vaccine.

CDR3 amino acids: CASSSSGTANTGELFF. The CDR3 DNA sequence: TGTGCCAGCAGCTCCTCCGGGACAGCGAACACCGGGGAGCTGTTTTTT. The rearrangement joins TRBV12-3 or TRBV12-4 to TRBJ2-2; 7 nucleotides align to TRBD1. With 6 bases clipped from V and 0 bases from J, the junction kept 7 bases outside the gene matches. The CDR3 has 16 amino acids.